This T cell receptor beta chain came from a study of regulatory T cells in long-lasting Graves disease. Whole-study context: Duration of antithyroid drug therapy among newly diagnosed Graves' patients was under 3 months.

As to time point: newly diagnosed GD, antithyroid drugs for less than 3 months. Preparation of the TCR library used RNA extracted from PBMCs. CDR1 and CDR2 (germline): LGHDT, YNNKEL (reference sequence). The CDR3 runs 12 residues. V was pared by 4 bases and J by 1 base, with 5 bases between. For TCR beta, libraries came from iRepertoire HTBI primers and Arm-PCR of CDR3 regions. TCRdb used MiXCR to reprocess the multiplex PCR reads, holding one entry per CDR3 protein. Of about 420,000 distinct CDR3 sequences detected, 15% to 20% appear once; the ten largest clones hold 20% to 25%. This clonotype has at least ten counts. Its specificity is unknown. Study results and caveats: Small sample size may have lowered accuracy.

Separately, the same data were catalogued under a study of T cells in Graves' hyperthyroidism and ophthalmopathy.

The material was peripheral blood mononuclear cells (PBMCs), obtained at new diagnosis, from a patient treated with antithyroid drugs. The chain is built from TRBV3-1 and TRBJ2-7, with unresolved D. This TCR was recovered from a woman younger than 35 with Graves disease. This CDR3 reads CASSLASYEQYF. CDR3 DNA sequence: TGTGCCAGCAGCCTTGCGTCCTACGAGCAGTACTTC.